The rows below give T cell receptor beta chains drawn from one sample of a study of blood T cell repertoires in COVID-19. TCRdb's table, derived via immunoSEQ multiplex PCR, lists solely in-frame clones and lacks some. The data contain 250,000 to 300,000 clones, approximately 89% of them seen just once; the ten biggest clones take up approximately 12%. The specimen sequenced was peripheral blood. These receptors were collected from a woman aged 60 to 75 with acute or convalescent COVID-19. Each CDR3 is given with its conserved first and last residue. D genes are given only for firm matches. The size entry is marked missing in some rows and otherwise reads once, few, many or a size class.

>TRBJ2-3|-|-|TRBV5-6|14
TGTGCCAGCTTGATAGGGGTTAGGACAGATACGCAGTATTTT
CASLIGVRTDTQYF
>TRBJ1-2|-|-|TRBV5-1|13
TGCGCCAGCAGCATTACAGGGAACTATGGCTACACCTTC
CASSITGNYGYTF
>TRBJ2-6|-|-|TRBV5-4|15
TGTGCCAGCAGCTCAGAGGGTTCCGGGGCCAACGTCCTGACTTTC
CASSSEGSGANVLTF
>TRBJ2-3|-|-|TRBV7-7|17
TGTGCTAGCAGTTCACGTACAGGGGGGGAAGGCGCGGATACGCAGTATTTT
CASSSRTGGEGADTQYF
>TRBJ2-7|TRBD2|-|TRBV7-2|16
TGTGCCAGCAGCTTGACGACTAGCGGGGGGCCCCTCTGGCAGTACTTC
CASSLTTSGGPLWQYF
>TRBJ2-5|TRBD2|-|TRBV19|14
TGTGCCAGTAGCCCTTGGCGGGGGCAAGAGACCCAGTACTTC
CASSPWRGQETQYF
>TRBJ1-3|TRBD1|once|TRBV7-6|15
TGTGCCAGCACGACACAGGGGGCTTCTGGAAACACCATATATTTT
CASTTQGASGNTIYF
>TRBJ2-1|TRBD2|once|TRBV9|17
TGTGCCAGCAGCGCCTTTGGCAGCGGGAGCTCCTACAATGAGCAGTTCTTC
CASSAFGSGSSYNEQFF
>TRBJ2-1|TRBD2|-|TRBV7-3|15
TGTGCCAGCAGCTCGCCGGGACTAGCGGGAGGTGAGCAGTTCTTC
CASSSPGLAGGEQFF
>TRBJ1-2|-|-|TRBV4-1|12
TGCGCCAGCAGCCCGGACAGCGCTGGCTACACCTTC
CASSPDSAGYTF
>TRBJ2-7|TRBD2|-|TRBV6-2/TRBV6-3|21
TGTGCCAGCAGTTACCCAGGACTAGCGGGAGGGCCGATTCAATTCGGCTACGAGCAGTACTTC
CASSYPGLAGGPIQFGYEQYF
>TRBJ1-1|TRBD1|-|TRBV9|15
TGTGCCAGCAGCGTTCAGGACAGGGGCGGAACTGAAGCTTTCTTT
CASSVQDRGGTEAFF
>TRBJ1-2|-|-|TRBV12-3/TRBV12-4|12
TGTGCCAGCGGACCGGGGGGAGGTGGCTACACCTTC
CASGPGGGGYTF
>TRBJ1-2|-|few|TRBV4-1|14
TGCGCCAGCAGCCTGAACGACAAGGTCTATGGCTACACCTTC
CASSLNDKVYGYTF
>TRBJ1-1|TRBD1|-|TRBV5-3|13
TGTGCCAGAAGCTTGCAGGGGGCCACTGAAGCTTTCTTT
CARSLQGATEAFF
>TRBJ1-5|-|-|TRBV5-1|15
TGCGCCAGCAGCTTGGAGGGAGGTTTGGGGCAGCCCCAGCATTTT
CASSLEGGLGQPQHF
>TRBJ2-7|-|-|TRBV5-5|13
TGTGCCAGCAGCGGGGGACTCCGGATTGAGCTGTACTTC
CASSGGLRIELYF
>TRBJ1-2|TRBD1|-|TRBV9|16
TGTGCCAGCAGCGCCCGGGACAGGGGTAGTAACTATGGCTACACCTTC
CASSARDRGSNYGYTF
>TRBJ2-3|TRBD2|-|TRBV18|17
TGTGCCAGCTCACGGTCCCGGACTAGTGGGAGCACAGATACGCAGTATTTT
CASSRSRTSGSTDTQYF
>TRBJ2-5|-|-|TRBV10-2|14
TGCGCCAGCAGTATCGACAGGACCCAAGAGACCCAGTACTTC
CASSIDRTQETQYF
>TRBJ2-1|-|-|TRBV28|14
TGTGCCAGCAGTTTATCCACAGGGTTCAATGAGCAGTTCTTC
CASSLSTGFNEQFF
>TRBJ1-2|-|few|TRBV28|12
TGTGCCAGCAGTTTATTCCAGTATGGCTACACCTTC
CASSLFQYGYTF
>TRBJ2-1|TRBD2|once|TRBV3-1/TRBV3-2|17
TGTGCCAGCAGCCAAGATACAAGCGGGGGATACTACAATGAGCAGTTCTTC
CASSQDTSGGYYNEQFF
>TRBJ2-7|TRBD2|-|TRBV19|17
TGTGCCAGTAGTTTCGCCCCGCCGGGACTAGCGTCTAACGAGCAGTACTTC
CASSFAPPGLASNEQYF
>TRBJ2-3|TRBD1|-|TRBV19|16
TGTGCCAGCAGAGGACAGGGGGCTAACGAGACAGATACGCAGTATTTT
CASRGQGANETDTQYF
>TRBJ2-7|TRBD1|-|TRBV7-8|13
TGTGCCAGCAGCTACGGGACAGCCTACGAGCAGTACTTC
CASSYGTAYEQYF
>TRBJ2-7|-|-|TRBV15|14
TGTGCCACCAGCTCCCGGACTAACGGCTACGAGCAGTACTTC
CATSSRTNGYEQYF
>TRBJ2-1|-|-|TRBV3-1/TRBV3-2|12
TGTGCCAGCAGCGAAACAGGCAATGAGCAGTTCTTC
CASSETGNEQFF
>TRBJ1-1|-|-|TRBV7-9|19
TGTGCCAGCAGCTCAGTGAGGCCGACTGAAACAGGGAAGAACACTGAAGCTTTCTTT
CASSSVRPTETGKNTEAFF
>TRBJ1-6|TRBD1|-|TRBV4-3|15
TGCGCCAGCAGCCAAGGGGGGACAGGTAATTCACCCCTCCACTTT
CASSQGGTGNSPLHF